This T cell receptor (beta chain) came from a study of blood T cells in healthy people across ages. Per sample, a minimum of 6.5 million PBMCs were isolated. As for this clonotype: Its antigen is still unknown.

Using a J-beta primer mix together with a sample-barcoded 5' primer, a second PCR was run for roughly 7 to 12 cycles. TCRdb independently ran MiXCR on the 5' RACE reads; one entry per CDR3 protein. The sample yields approximately 2,000,000 distinct CDR3 sequences, about two fifths seen once. Study observations and caveats: When one million T cells were used, diversity estimates were thought to be underestimates. The unknown donor CMV status may have confounded expanded clonotype changes.

Germline lookup yields CDR1 SNHLY and CDR2 FYNNEI. Trimming left V 1 base short and J 8 bases short, with 20 bases between. The CDR3 is 16 residues long. The chain links TRBV2 to TRBJ1-2; possibly TRBD1 for D (6 bases). The receptor was isolated from a human donor in good health. The source material was blood. This chain's CDR3 is CASSEGPPQGLRGYTF. CDR3 DNA sequence: TGTGCCAGCAGTGAAGGGCCCCCTCAGGGGTTGAGAGGCTACACCTTC.